This passage covers 18 T cell receptor beta chains from one sample sequenced in a study of blood T cell repertoires in COVID-19. The repertoire was sequenced with immunoSEQ multiplex PCR; TCRdb's copy has only in-frame clones and lacks some. The sample holds 130,000 or so clones, approximately 84% seen once. The source material was peripheral blood. These receptors were taken from a human donor in a cohort sampled during active COVID-19.

The J gene is TRBJ1-4, the V gene TRBV5-5; weak D call: TRBD1 (6 bases). Germline assignment: CDR1 SGHKS and CDR2 YYEKEE (reference sequence). There are 17 residues in the CDR3. With 6 bases removed from V and 8 bases from J, the gap between germline ends came to 26 bases. The DNA for the CDR3 is TGTGCCAGCACCCTTAAACCCACAGGGAGGGAATCCGAAAAACTGTTTTTT. It specifies CASTLKPTGRESEKLFF.

Worth noting for this clone: Other DNA sequences within the sample encode an identical CDR3. The rearrangement links TRBV3-1 (or the pseudogene TRBV3-2) to TRBJ2-7; 7 bases map to TRBD2. The CDR3 runs to 13 residues. CDR1 and CDR2 (germline): LGHDT, YNNKEL (reference sequence). Losses at the gene ends were 4 bases for V and 3 bases for J; bases not matched to a gene: 3. The CDR3 loop reads CASSLRGSYEQYF. DNA for the CDR3: TGTGCCAGCAGCCTGCGGGGGAGCTACGAGCAGTACTTC.

The V call is TRBV5-6, the J call TRBJ2-5, with 7 bases lining up with TRBD2. This CDR3 is built from 14 residues. Trimming took 1 base from V and 1 from J; bases not matched to a gene: 1. Germline CDR1 reads SGHDT; CDR2 reads YYEEEE. The DNA for the CDR3 is TGTGCCAGCAGCTTGTCGGGGGGCCAAGAGACCCAGTACTTC. Translated, it gives CASSLSGGQETQYF.

The chain uses TRBV27 and TRBJ1-1; TRBD1 is a possible D gene (5 bases). CDR3 length: 16 amino acids. Germline loops: CDR1 MNHEY, CDR2 SMNVEV (reference sequence). The germline V and J ends were trimmed by 5 bases and 2 bases, with 18 bases remaining between them. CDR3 protein: CASSRRAQSTNTEAFF. The DNA for the CDR3 is TGTGCCAGCAGTCGCAGGGCCCAAAGTACAAACACTGAAGCTTTCTTT.

The genes are TRBV7-2 and TRBJ1-2; D is perhaps TRBD1 (6 bases). CDR3 length: 16 residues. The V and J ends lost 0 bases and 0 bases respectively, with 11 bases between them. The germline CDR1 and CDR2 sequences are SGHTA and FQGNSA. In nucleotides, the CDR3 is TGTGCCAGCAGCTTAGCAGGCAGGGGCCCTAACTATGGCTACACCTTC. Translating it yields CASSLAGRGPNYGYTF.

This clone was seen at least ten times. The J gene is TRBJ1-2, the V gene TRBV10-2; TRBD1 matches at 7 bases. Germline values: CDR1 WSHSY, CDR2 SAAADI. V shed 8 bases and J 6 bases; nucleotides not matched to a gene: 9. This CDR3 is built from 13 residues. CDR3 sequence (DNA): TGCGCCAGCGGGACAGAGAGAAAGAATGGCTACACCTTC. Encoded protein: CASGTERKNGYTF.

V is TRBV18 and J is TRBJ1-1, with TRBD1 matching over 7 bases. The V gene end was trimmed by 3 bases and the J gene end by 2 bases; junction bases not matched to a gene: 6. Germline V gene lookup returns CDR1 KGHSH and CDR2 LQKENI. The CDR3 is made up of 15 amino acids. The CDR3 nucleotides read TGTGCCAGCTCACCGAGACAGGGATCAAACACTGAAGCTTTCTTT. This gives the protein CASSPRQGSNTEAFF.

The chain couples TRBV11-3 to TRBJ2-3; D gene unclear. Germline V CDR1 and CDR2: SGHNT, YENEEA. The CDR3 length is 12 residues. Trimming shortened V by 0 bases and J by 8 bases, and 6 bases separated the two germline ends. The CDR3 is CASSLDRSTQYF. Here the CDR3 DNA reads TGTGCCAGCAGCTTAGATCGCAGTACGCAGTATTTT.

The V and J genes are TRBV2 and TRBJ2-1; a weak D match, TRBD2 (6 bases). Between the trimmed V and J ends, which lost 7 bases and 7 bases, there was a span of 14 bases. The CDR3 runs to 13 residues. Looked up from germline, CDR1 is SNHLY and CDR2 is FYNNEI. This CDR3 reads CASKPSVINEQFF. Here the CDR3 DNA reads TGTGCCAGCAAGCCTAGCGTGATTAATGAGCAGTTCTTC.

This rearrangement joins TRBV23-1 to TRBJ1-3; TRBD1 agrees at 7 bases. TRBV23-1 is noted as an ORF with a role that remains uncertain. The V segment lost 0 bases and the J segment 0 bases; nucleotides outside the gene matches: 5. The CDR3 spans 17 residues. CDR3 region: CASSQSGGQSSGNTIYF. The CDR3, as DNA: TGCGCCAGCAGTCAATCGGGGGGACAGTCCTCTGGAAACACCATATATTTT.

The V call is TRBV4-2, the J call TRBJ2-7; 8 positions match TRBD2. In germline, CDR1 is LGHNA, CDR2 YNFKEQ. V gave up 1 base and J gave up 5 bases; unmatched junction bases: 4. CDR3 length: 14 residues. The CDR3 here is CASSQAGGQHEQYF. CDR3 bases: TGTGCCAGCAGCCAAGCGGGGGGGCAACACGAGCAGTACTTC.

The rearrangement uses TRBV12-3 or TRBV12-4 and TRBJ1-2, with 8 bases lining up with TRBD1. The CDR3 is 13 amino acids. Losses at the gene ends were 7 bases for V and 3 bases for J; bases not matched to a gene: 4. As DNA, the CDR3 is TGTGCCAGCAAAAAACAGGGGGACTATGGCTACACCTTC. This codes for CASKKQGDYGYTF.

The chain has TRBV9 and TRBJ2-5; TRBD2 agrees at 8 bases. This CDR3 is built from 15 residues. The V and J ends lost 3 bases and 5 bases, in that order; junction bases with no gene match: 9. The germline CDR1 and CDR2 sequences are SGDLS and YYNGEE. This chain's CDR3 is CASSADSPGGETQYF. In nucleotides, the CDR3 is TGTGCCAGCAGCGCCGACAGTCCGGGGGGGGAGACCCAGTACTTC.

This clone was counted only a few times. The chain carries TRBV19 and TRBJ1-5; D gene uncertain. Trimming cost V 5 bases and J 5 bases, with 16 bases left between them. Germline V gene data show CDR1 as LNHDA and CDR2 as SQIVND (reference sequence). The CDR3 loop spans 15 amino acids. Here the CDR3 DNA reads TGTGCCAGTAGTGCCACATCTATCGGGGATCAGCCCCAGCATTTT. Protein sequence: CASSATSIGDQPQHF.

The CDR3: CSVHRLAGLPGEQFF. CDR3 nucleotide sequence: TGCAGCGTCCACCGACTAGCGGGGCTTCCAGGTGAGCAGTTCTTC. V usage is TRBV29-1 and J usage is TRBJ2-1; 11 bases map to TRBD2. This CDR3 comprises 15 residues. CDR1 is SQVTM and CDR2 is ANQGSEA in the germline V gene. J was trimmed by 9 bases and V by 6 bases; bases with no gene match: 13.

The V and J genes are TRBV9 and TRBJ1-4; D gene ambiguous. From germline, CDR1 is SGDLS and CDR2 YYNGEE. The CDR3 contains 14 residues. The V end was cut by 7 bases, the J end by 6 bases, with 16 bases between. The CDR3 region is CASAPGRSDEKLFF. For the CDR3, the DNA is TGTGCCAGCGCTCCAGGAAGGTCCGATGAAAAACTGTTTTTT.

The chain links TRBV11-2 to TRBJ1-5; perhaps TRBD1 as D (5 bases). Trimming cost V 5 bases and J 2 bases, with 13 bases left between them. CDR3 length: 15 amino acids. Germline CDR1 is SGHAT and CDR2 is FQNNGV. CDR3 residues: CASSPSGEGNQPQHF. The CDR3 DNA reads TGTGCCAGCAGCCCCTCGGGGGAGGGCAATCAGCCCCAGCATTTT.

The chain is built from TRBV5-1 and TRBJ2-1; D might be TRBD2 (6 bases). The CDR3 is made up of 15 amino acids. The V end was cut by 4 bases, the J end by 8 bases, with 19 bases between. Germline lookup yields CDR1 SGHRS and CDR2 YFSETQ. The CDR3 nucleotides are TGCGCCAGCAGCACCGGGAGCCGGGGTGGGCATGAGCAGTTCTTC. Translating gives CASSTGSRGGHEQFF. Supplemented by reference TRBV5-1 and TRBJ2-1, the full variable domain reads KAGVTQTPRYLIKTRGQQVTLSCSPISGHRSVSWYQQTPGQGLQFLFEYFSETQRNKGNFPGRFSGRQFSNSRSEMNVSTLELGDSALYLCASSTGSRGGHEQFFGPGTRLTVL.